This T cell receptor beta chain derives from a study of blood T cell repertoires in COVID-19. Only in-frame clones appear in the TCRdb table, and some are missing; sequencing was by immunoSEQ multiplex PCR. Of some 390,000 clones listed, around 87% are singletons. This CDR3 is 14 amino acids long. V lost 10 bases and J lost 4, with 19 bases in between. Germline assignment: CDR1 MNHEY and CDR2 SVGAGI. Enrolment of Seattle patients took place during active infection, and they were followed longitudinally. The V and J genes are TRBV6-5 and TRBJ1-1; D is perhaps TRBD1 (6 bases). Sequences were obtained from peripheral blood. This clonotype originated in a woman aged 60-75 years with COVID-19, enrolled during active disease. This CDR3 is CAIRTRGEITEAFF. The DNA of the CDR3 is TGTGCCATTCGAACCAGGGGTGAGATCACTGAAGCTTTCTTT.